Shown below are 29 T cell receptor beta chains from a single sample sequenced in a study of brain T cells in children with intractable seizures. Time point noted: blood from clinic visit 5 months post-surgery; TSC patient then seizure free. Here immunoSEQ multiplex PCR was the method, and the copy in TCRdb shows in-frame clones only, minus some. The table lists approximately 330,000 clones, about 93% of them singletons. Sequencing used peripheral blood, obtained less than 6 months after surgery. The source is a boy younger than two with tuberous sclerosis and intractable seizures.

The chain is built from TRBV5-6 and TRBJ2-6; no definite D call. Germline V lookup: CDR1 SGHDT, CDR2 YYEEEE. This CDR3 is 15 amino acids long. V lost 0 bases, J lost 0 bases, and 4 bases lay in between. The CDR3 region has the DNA TGTGCCAGCAGCTTGGTGCGCTCTGGGGCCAACGTCCTGACTTTC. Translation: CASSLVRSGANVLTF.

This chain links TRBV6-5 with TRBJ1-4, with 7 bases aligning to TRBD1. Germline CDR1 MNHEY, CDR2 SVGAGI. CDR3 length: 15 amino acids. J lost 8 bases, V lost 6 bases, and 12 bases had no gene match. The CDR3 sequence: CASSNDPGQREKLFF. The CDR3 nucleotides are TGTGCCAGCAGCAACGACCCGGGACAGAGAGAAAAACTGTTTTTT.

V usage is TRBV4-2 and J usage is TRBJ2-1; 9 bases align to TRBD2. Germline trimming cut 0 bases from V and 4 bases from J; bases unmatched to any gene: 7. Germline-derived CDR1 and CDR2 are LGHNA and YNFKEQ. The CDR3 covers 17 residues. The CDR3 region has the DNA TGTGCCAGCAGCCAAGAGACCCTGGCGGGAGGGTACAATGAGCAGTTCTTC. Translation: CASSQETLAGGYNEQFF.

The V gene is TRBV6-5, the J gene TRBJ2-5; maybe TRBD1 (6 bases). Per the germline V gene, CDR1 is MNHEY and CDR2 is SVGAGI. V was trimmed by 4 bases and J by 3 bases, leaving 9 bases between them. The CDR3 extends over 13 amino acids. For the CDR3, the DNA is TGTGCCAGCAGTTGGGGGCGGGAAGAGACCCAGTACTTC. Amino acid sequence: CASSWGREETQYF.

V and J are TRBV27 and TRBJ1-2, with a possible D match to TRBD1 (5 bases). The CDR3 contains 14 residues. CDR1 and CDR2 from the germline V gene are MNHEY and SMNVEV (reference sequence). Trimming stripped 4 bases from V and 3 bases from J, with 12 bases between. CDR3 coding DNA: TGTGCCAGCAGTTCATCGGACATTCACTATGGCTACACCTTC. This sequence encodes CASSSSDIHYGYTF.

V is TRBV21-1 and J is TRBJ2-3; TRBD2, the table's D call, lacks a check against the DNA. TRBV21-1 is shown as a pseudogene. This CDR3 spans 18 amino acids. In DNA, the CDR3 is TGTGCCAGCAGCAAAGTTCGAGGTTCTAGCGGACCCACAGATACGCAGTATTTT. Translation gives CASSKVRGSSGPTDTQYF.

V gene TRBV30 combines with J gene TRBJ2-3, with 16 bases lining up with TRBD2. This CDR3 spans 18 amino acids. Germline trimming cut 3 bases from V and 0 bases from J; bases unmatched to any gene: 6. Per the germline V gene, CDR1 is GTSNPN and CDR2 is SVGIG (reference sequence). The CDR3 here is CAWSGTSGGVTSTDTQYF. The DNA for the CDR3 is TGTGCCTGGAGCGGGACTAGCGGGGGGGTAACGAGCACAGATACGCAGTATTTT. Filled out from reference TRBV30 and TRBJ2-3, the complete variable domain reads SQTIHQWPATLVQPVGSPLSLECTVEGTSNPNLYWYRQAAGRGLQLLFYSVGIGQISSEVPQNLSASRPQDRQFILSSKKLLLSDSGFYLCAWSGTSGGVTSTDTQYFGPGTRLTVL.

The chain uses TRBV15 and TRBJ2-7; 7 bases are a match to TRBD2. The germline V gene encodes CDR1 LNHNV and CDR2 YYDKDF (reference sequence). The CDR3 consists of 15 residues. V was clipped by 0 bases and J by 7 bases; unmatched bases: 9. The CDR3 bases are TGTGCCACCAGCAGAGATCGTGTGGGGGAGGGAGAGCAGTACTTC. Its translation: CATSRDRVGEGEQYF.

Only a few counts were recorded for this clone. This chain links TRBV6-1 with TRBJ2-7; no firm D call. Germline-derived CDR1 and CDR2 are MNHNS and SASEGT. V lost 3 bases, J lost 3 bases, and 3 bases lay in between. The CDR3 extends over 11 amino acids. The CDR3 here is CASSDNYEQYF. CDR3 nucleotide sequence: TGTGCCAGCAGTGACAACTACGAGCAGTACTTC.

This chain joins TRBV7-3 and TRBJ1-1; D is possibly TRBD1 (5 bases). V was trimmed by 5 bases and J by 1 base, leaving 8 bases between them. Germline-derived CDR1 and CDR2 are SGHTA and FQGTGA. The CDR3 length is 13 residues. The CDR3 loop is CASSQGRNTEAFF. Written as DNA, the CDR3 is TGTGCCAGCAGCCAGGGACGGAACACTGAAGCTTTCTTT.

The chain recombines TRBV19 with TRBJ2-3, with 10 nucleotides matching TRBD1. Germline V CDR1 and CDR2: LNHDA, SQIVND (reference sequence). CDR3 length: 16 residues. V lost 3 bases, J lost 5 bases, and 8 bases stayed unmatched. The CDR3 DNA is TGTGCCAGTAGTATGTTTGGGACAGGGGTGGGAGATACGCAGTATTTT. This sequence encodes CASSMFGTGVGDTQYF.

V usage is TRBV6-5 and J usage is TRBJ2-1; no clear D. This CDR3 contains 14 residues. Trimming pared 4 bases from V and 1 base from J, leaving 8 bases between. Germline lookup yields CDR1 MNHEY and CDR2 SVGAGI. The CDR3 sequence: CASSSPGSYNEQFF. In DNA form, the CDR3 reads TGTGCCAGCAGTTCCCCCGGGTCCTACAATGAGCAGTTCTTC.

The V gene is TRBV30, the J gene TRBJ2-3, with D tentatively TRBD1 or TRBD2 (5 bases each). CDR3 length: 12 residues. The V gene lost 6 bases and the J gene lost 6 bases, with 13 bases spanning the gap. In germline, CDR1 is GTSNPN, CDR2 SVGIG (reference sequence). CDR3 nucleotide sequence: TGTGCCTGTAGGGACCCTCACGATACGCAGTATTTT. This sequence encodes CACRDPHDTQYF. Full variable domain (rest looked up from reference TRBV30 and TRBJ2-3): SQTIHQWPATLVQPVGSPLSLECTVEGTSNPNLYWYRQAAGRGLQLLFYSVGIGQISSEVPQNLSASRPQDRQFILSSKKLLLSDSGFYLCACRDPHDTQYFGPGTRLTVL.

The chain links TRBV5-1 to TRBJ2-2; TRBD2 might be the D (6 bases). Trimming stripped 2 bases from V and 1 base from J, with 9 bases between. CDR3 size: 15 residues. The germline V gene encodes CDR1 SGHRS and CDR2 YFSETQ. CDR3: CASSFGGGNTGELFF. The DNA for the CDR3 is TGCGCCAGCAGCTTCGGGGGAGGGAACACCGGGGAGCTGTTTTTT.

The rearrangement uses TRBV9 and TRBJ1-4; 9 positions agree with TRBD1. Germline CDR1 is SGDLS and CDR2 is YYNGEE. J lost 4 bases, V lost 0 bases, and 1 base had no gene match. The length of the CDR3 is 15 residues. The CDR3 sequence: CASSVAGQGNEKLFF. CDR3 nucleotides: TGTGCCAGCAGCGTAGCGGGACAGGGTAATGAAAAACTGTTTTTT.

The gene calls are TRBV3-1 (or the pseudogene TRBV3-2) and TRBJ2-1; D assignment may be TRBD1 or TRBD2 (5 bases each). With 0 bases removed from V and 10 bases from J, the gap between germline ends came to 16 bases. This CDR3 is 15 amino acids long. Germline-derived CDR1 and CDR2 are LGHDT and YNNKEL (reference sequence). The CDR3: CASSQERGPINEQFF. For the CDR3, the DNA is TGTGCCAGCAGCCAAGAAAGGGGACCCATCAACGAGCAGTTCTTC.

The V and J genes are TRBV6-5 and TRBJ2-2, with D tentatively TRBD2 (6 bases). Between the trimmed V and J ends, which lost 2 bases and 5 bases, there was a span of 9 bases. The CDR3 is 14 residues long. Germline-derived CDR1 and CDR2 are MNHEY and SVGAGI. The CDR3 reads CASSYLAGTGELFF. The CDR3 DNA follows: TGTGCCAGCAGTTACCTCGCGGGGACCGGGGAGCTGTTTTTT.

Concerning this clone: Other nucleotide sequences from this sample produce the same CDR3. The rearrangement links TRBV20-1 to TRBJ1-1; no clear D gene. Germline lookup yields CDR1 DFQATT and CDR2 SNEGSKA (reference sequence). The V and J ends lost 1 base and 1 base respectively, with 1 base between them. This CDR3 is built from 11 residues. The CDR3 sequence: CSARGNTEAFF. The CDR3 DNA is TGCAGTGCTAGAGGGAACACTGAAGCTTTCTTT.

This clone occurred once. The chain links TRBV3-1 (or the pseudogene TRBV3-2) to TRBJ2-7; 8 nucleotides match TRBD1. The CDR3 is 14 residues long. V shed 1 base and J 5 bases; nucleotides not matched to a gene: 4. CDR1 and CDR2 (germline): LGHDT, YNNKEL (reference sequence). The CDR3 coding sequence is TGTGCCAGCAGCCAAGTGGGACAGGAAGACGAGCAGTACTTC. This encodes CASSQVGQEDEQYF.

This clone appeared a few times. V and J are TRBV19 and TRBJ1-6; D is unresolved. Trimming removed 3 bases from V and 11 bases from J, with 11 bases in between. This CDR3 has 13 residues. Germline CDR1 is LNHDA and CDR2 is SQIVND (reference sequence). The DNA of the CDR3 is TGTGCCAGTAGTATCACCGCCCCTCCACCCCTCCACTTT. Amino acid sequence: CASSITAPPPLHF.

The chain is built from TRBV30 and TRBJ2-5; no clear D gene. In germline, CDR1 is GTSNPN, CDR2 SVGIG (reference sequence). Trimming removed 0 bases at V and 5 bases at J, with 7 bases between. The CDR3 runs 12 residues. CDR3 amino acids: CAWSVVWETQYF. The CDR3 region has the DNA TGTGCCTGGAGTGTAGTTTGGGAGACCCAGTACTTC. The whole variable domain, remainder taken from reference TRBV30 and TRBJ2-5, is SQTIHQWPATLVQPVGSPLSLECTVEGTSNPNLYWYRQAAGRGLQLLFYSVGIGQISSEVPQNLSASRPQDRQFILSSKKLLLSDSGFYLCAWSVVWETQYFGPGTRLLVL.

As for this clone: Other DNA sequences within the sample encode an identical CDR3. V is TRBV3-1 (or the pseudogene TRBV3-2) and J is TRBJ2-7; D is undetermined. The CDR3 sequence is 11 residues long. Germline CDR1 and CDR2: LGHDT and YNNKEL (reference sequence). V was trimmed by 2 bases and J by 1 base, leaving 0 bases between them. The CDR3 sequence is CASSQSYEQYF. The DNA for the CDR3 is TGTGCCAGCAGCCAATCCTACGAGCAGTACTTC.

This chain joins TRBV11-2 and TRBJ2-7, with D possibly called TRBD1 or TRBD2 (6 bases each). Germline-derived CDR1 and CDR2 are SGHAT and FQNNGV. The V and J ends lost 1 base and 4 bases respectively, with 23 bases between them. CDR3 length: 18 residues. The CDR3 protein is CASSLAPLALRQGYEQYF. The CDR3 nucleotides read TGTGCCAGCAGCTTAGCCCCCCTAGCGCTAAGGCAGGGGTACGAGCAGTACTTC.

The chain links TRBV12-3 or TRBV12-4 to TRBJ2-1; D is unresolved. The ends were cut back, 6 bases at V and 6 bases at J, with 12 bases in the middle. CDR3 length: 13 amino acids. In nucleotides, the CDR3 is TGTGCCAGCAGATCATTTGGGCTCAATGAGCAGTTCTTC. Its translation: CASRSFGLNEQFF.

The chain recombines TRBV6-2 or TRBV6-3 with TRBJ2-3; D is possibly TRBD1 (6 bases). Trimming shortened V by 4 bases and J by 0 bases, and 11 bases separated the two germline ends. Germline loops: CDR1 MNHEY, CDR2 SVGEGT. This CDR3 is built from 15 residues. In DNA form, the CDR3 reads TGTGCCAGCAGTTCTGGGGGACACAGCACAGATACGCAGTATTTT. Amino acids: CASSSGGHSTDTQYF.

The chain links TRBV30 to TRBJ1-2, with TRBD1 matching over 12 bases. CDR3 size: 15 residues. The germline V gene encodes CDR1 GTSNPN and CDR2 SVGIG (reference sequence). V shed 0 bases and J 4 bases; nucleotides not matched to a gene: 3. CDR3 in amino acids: CAWSVPGQGAYGYTF. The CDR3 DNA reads TGTGCCTGGAGTGTCCCGGGACAGGGGGCCTATGGCTACACCTTC. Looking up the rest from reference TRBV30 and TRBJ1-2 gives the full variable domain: SQTIHQWPATLVQPVGSPLSLECTVEGTSNPNLYWYRQAAGRGLQLLFYSVGIGQISSEVPQNLSASRPQDRQFILSSKKLLLSDSGFYLCAWSVPGQGAYGYTFGSGTRLTVV.

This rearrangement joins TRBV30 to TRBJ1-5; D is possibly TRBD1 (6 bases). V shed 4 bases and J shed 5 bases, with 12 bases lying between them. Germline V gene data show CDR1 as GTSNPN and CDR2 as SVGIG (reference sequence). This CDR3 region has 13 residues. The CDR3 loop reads CAWTSNRDQPQHF. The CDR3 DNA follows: TGTGCCTGGACCTCAAACAGGGATCAGCCCCAGCATTTT.

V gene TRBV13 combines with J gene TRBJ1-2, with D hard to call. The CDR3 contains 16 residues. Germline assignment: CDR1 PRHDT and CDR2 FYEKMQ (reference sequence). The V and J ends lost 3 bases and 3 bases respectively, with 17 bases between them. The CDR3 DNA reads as TGTGCCAGCAGCTTCACACCAACAGTCGGGGACTATGGCTACACCTTC. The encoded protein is CASSFTPTVGDYGYTF.

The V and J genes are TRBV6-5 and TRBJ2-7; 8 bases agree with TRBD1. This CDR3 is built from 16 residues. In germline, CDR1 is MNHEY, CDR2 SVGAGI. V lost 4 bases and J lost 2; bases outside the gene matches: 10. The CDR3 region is CASSFATGTGPYEQYF. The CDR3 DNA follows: TGTGCCAGCAGTTTCGCAACCGGGACAGGCCCCTACGAGCAGTACTTC.